A single T cell receptor beta chain is shown here with its context. The antigen remains unidentified. The sample originates from a study of radiation and T cells in renal cell carcinoma. Study-wide points: Baseline intratumoral clonotype presence is unknown without pretreatment biopsies.

Time point: blood 2 weeks post-SBRT. The treatment is: 15 Gy SBRT to primary tumor, nephrectomy 4 weeks later. Profiling relied on immunoSEQ multiplex PCR, and the TCRdb table lists in-frame clones only, not all of them. This table has about 150,000 clones, approximately 90% appearing once. Germline trimming cut 3 bases from V and 4 bases from J; bases unmatched to any gene: 8. Germline V gene lookup returns CDR1 KGHSH and CDR2 LQKENI. The CDR3 loop spans 15 amino acids. Sequencing used blood, obtained from a patient whose treatment included radiotherapy and nephrectomy. The receptor was derived from a woman between 45 and 60 years old with renal cell carcinoma. This sequence joins TRBV18 and TRBJ1-2, with 7 positions matching TRBD1. This CDR3 is CASSPTGYRSYGYTF. CDR3 nucleotide sequence: TGTGCCAGCTCACCGACAGGGTACAGGAGCTATGGCTACACCTTC.